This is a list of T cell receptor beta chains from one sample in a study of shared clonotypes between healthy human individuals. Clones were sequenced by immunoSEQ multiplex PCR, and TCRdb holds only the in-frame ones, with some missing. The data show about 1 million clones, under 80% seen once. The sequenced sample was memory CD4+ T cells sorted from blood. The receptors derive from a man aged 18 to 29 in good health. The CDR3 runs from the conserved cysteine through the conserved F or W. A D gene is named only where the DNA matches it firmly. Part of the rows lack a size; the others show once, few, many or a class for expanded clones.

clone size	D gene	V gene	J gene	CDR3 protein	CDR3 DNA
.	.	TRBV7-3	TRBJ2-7	CASSLKTGGEQYF	TGTGCCAGCAGCTTAAAAACGGGTGGTGAGCAGTACTTC
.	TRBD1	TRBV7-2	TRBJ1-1	CASSWGTANTEAFF	TGTGCCAGCAGCTGGGGGACAGCGAACACTGAAGCTTTCTTT
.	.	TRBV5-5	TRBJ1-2	CASSLRDGGANSNYGYTF	TGTGCCAGCAGCTTGCGGGACGGCGGTGCCAATTCTAACTATGGCTACACCTTC
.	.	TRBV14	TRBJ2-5	CASSRLSGGQETQYF	TGTGCCAGCAGCCGCCTGTCAGGGGGGCAAGAGACCCAGTACTTC
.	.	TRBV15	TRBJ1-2	CATSREAGGRNYGYTF	TGTGCCACCAGCAGAGAGGCCGGGGGACGTAACTATGGCTACACCTTC
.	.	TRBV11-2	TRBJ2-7	CASSRERAGTYEQYF	TGTGCCAGCAGCCGAGAGCGGGCAGGGACCTACGAGCAGTACTTC
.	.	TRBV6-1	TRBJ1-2	CASSESRVYGYTF	TGTGCCAGCAGTGAAAGCAGGGTATATGGCTACACCTTC
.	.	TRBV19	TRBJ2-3	CASTGTSTDTQYF	TGTGCCAGCACAGGGACTAGCACAGATACGCAGTATTTT
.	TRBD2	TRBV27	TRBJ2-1	CASSLTGLAGGHEQFF	TGTGCCAGCAGTTTAACGGGACTAGCGGGAGGGCATGAGCAGTTCTTC
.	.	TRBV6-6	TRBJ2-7	CASIGFDEQYF	TGTGCCAGCATTGGGTTCGACGAGCAGTACTTC
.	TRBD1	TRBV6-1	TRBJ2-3	CASSVLWTGGFPSTDTQYF	TGTGCCAGCAGTGTCTTATGGACAGGGGGCTTCCCTAGCACAGATACGCAGTATTTT
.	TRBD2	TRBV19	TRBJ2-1	CASSRWDRGTGTSGDRSYNEQFF	TGTGCCAGTAGTAGATGGGACAGGGGGACCGGGACTAGCGGGGATCGCTCCTACAATGAGCAGTTCTTC
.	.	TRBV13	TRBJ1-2	CASSPGARTEGYTF	TGTGCCAGCAGCCCGGGGGCCCGGACGGAAGGCTACACCTTC
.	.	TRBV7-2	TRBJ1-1	CASSFSQRNTEAFF	TGTGCCAGCAGCTTCTCACAGAGGAACACTGAAGCTTTCTTT
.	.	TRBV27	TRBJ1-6	CASSLSISSGPVLSLHF	TGTGCCAGCAGTTTATCGATCTCCTCCGGCCCCGTTTTATCCCTCCACTTT
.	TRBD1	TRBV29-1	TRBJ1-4	CSVRTGSTNEKLFF	TGCAGCGTAAGGACAGGGTCAACTAATGAAAAACTGTTTTTT
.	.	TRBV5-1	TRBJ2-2	CASSLERELFF	TGCGCCAGCAGCTTGGAAAGGGAGCTGTTTTTT
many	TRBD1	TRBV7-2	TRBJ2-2	CASSSRQGVNGELFF	TGTGCCAGCAGCTCCCGACAGGGGGTCAACGGGGAGCTGTTTTTT
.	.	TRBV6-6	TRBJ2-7	CASRRGGSYEQYF	TGTGCCAGCAGACGAGGGGGGTCCTACGAGCAGTACTTC
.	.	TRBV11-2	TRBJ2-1	CASSSFQFSSYNEQFF	TGTGCCAGCAGCTCCTTTCAGTTTAGCTCCTACAATGAGCAGTTCTTC
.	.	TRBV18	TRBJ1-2	CASSPREGMTGYTF	TGTGCCAGCTCACCACGGGAGGGGATGACTGGCTACACCTTC
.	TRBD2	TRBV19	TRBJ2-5	CASSIGGTSGETQYF	TGTGCCAGTAGTATAGGGGGGACTAGCGGAGAGACCCAGTACTTC
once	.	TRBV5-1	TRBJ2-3	CASSLAARVGDTQYF	TGCGCCAGCAGCTTGGCCGCCAGGGTGGGAGATACGCAGTATTTT
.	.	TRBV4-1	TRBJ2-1	CASSQDLDEGRDNEQFF	TGCGCCAGCAGCCAAGATTTAGATGAGGGCAGAGACAATGAGCAGTTCTTC
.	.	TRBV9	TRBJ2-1	CASSVASLAVTNEQFF	TGTGCCAGCAGCGTAGCAAGTCTGGCAGTAACAAATGAGCAGTTCTTC
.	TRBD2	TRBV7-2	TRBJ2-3	CASSILTGTSGRGDTQYF	TGTGCCAGCAGCATACTTACCGGGACTAGCGGGAGGGGAGATACGCAGTATTTT
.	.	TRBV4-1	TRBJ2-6	CASSQERYRDSGANVLTF	TGCGCCAGCAGCCAAGAGAGGTACAGGGACTCTGGGGCCAACGTCCTGACTTTC
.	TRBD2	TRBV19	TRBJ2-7	CASSNLAGGLYEQYF	TGTGCCAGTAGTAATCTAGCGGGGGGCCTCTACGAGCAGTACTTC
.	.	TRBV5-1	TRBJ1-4	CASSPGSATNEKLFF	TGCGCCAGCAGCCCCGGGAGCGCAACTAATGAAAAACTGTTTTTT
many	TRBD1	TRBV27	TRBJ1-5	CASAYSGGSNQPQHF	TGTGCCAGCGCCTACTCAGGGGGAAGCAATCAGCCCCAGCATTTT
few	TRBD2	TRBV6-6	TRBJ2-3	CASSYSAGGTDTQYF	TGTGCCAGCAGTTACTCTGCGGGAGGGACAGATACGCAGTATTTT
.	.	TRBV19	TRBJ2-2	CASKDTLTSGELFF	TGTGCCAGTAAGGACACCCTAACGTCCGGGGAGCTGTTTTTT
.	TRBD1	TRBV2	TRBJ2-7	CASSGTGAYEQYF	TGTGCCAGCAGCGGGACAGGGGCCTACGAGCAGTACTTC
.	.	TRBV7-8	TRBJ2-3	CASSARDLLADTQYF	TGTGCCAGCAGCGCCCGGGACCTCCTGGCAGATACGCAGTATTTT
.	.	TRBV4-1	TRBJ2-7	CASSPYAPSQALEQYF	TGCGCCAGCAGCCCGTACGCGCCCTCTCAGGCTCTCGAGCAGTACTTC
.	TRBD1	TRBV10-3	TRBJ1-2	CAISEGGQDYGYTF	TGTGCCATCAGTGAGGGGGGACAGGACTATGGCTACACCTTC
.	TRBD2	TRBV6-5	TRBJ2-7	CASRSSGLSSYEQYF	TGTGCCAGCAGATCTAGCGGGCTAAGCTCCTACGAGCAGTACTTC
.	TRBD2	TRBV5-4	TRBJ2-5	CASSLGLAGAQETQYF	TGTGCCAGCAGCTTGGGACTAGCGGGTGCCCAAGAGACCCAGTACTTC
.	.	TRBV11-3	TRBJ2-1	CASSSGATSYNEQFF	TGTGCCAGCAGCTCGGGCGCGACTAGCTACAATGAGCAGTTCTTC
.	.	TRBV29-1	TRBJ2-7	CSVDGGGHEQYF	TGCAGCGTTGATGGGGGGGGCCACGAGCAGTACTTC
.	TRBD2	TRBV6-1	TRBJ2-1	CASSETGGNDEQFF	TGTGCCAGCAGTGAAACGGGGGGTAACGATGAGCAGTTCTTC
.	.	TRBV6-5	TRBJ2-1	CASSYSSGREQFF	TGTGCCAGCAGTTACTCGAGCGGGCGGGAGCAGTTCTTC
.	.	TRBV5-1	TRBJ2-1	CASSRSTGNNAGNEQFF	TGCGCCAGCAGCCGATCTACAGGGAATAATGCGGGAAATGAGCAGTTCTTC
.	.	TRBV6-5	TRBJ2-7	CASSYISGSNEQYF	TGTGCCAGCAGTTATATCTCAGGGAGTAACGAGCAGTACTTC
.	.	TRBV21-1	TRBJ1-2	CARNLGVGKLYTF	TGTGCCAGAAACTTGGGGGTCGGTAAACTCTACACCTTC